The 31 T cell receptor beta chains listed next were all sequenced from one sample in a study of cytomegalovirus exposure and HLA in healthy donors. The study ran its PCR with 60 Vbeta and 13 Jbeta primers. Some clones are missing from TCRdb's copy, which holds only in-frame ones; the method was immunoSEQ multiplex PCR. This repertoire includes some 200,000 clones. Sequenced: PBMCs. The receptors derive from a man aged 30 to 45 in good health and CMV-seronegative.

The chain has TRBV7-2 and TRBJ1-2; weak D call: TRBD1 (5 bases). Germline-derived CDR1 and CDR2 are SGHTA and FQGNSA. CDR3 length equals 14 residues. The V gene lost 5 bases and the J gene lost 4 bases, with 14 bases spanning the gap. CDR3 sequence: CASSPGRGFYGYTF. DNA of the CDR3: TGTGCCAGCAGCCCGGGACGGGGGTTCTATGGCTACACCTTC.

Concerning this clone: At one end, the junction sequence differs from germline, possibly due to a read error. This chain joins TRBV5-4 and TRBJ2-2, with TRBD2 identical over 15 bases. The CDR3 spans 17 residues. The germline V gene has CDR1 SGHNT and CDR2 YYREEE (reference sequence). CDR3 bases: TGTGCCAGCAGATTGGGACTAGCGGGAGGGAACACCGGGGAGCTGTTTTTT. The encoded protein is CASRLGLAGGNTGELFF.

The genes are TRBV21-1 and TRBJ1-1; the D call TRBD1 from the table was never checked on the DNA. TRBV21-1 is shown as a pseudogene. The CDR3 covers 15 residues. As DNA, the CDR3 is TGTGCCAGCAGCAAACTGGGTCAGGGACAAGATGTGGCTTTCTTT. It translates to CASSKLGQGQDVAFF.

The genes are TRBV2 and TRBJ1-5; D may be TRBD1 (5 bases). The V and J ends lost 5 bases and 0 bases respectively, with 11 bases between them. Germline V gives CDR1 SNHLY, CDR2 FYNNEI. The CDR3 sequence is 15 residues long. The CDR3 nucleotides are TGTGCCAGCAGTAGGACAACCAATAGCAATCAGCCCCAGCATTTT. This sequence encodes CASSRTTNSNQPQHF.

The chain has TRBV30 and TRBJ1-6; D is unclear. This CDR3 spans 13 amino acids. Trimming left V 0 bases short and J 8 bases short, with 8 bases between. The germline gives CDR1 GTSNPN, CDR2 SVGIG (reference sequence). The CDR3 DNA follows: TGTGCCTGGAGTGTACGGTCTGATTCACCCCTCCACTTT. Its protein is CAWSVRSDSPLHF.

Here the CDR3 reads CASSHPPDQPQHF. Here the CDR3 DNA reads TGTGCCAGCAGCCATCCTCCGGATCAGCCCCAGCATTTT. This rearrangement joins TRBV5-5 to TRBJ1-5, with D unresolved. V lost 4 bases to trimming and J lost 5 bases, with 10 bases between them. The CDR3 has 13 amino acids. Per germline, CDR1 SGHKS and CDR2 YYEKEE (reference sequence).

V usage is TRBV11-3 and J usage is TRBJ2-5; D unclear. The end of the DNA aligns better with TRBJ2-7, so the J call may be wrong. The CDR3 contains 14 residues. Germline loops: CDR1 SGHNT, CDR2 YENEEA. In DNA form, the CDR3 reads TGTGCCAGCAGCTTAAATACAGCCTCCTACGAGCAGTACTTC. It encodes CASSLNTASYEQYF.

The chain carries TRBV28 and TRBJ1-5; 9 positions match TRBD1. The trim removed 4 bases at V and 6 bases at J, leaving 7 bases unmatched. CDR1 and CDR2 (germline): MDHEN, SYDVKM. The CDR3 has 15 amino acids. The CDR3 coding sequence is TGTGCCAGCAGTTATACGGGACAGGGCGTTCAGCCCCAGCATTTT. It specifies CASSYTGQGVQPQHF.

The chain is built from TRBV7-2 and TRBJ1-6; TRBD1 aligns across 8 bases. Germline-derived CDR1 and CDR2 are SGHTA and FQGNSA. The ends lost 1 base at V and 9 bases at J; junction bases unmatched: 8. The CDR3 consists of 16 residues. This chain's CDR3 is CASSLVQGARGSPLHF. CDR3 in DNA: TGTGCCAGCAGCTTAGTTCAGGGGGCGAGAGGTTCACCCCTCCACTTT. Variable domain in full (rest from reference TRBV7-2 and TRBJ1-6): GAGVSQSPSNKVTEKGKDVELRCDPISGHTALYWYRQSLGQGLEFLIYFQGNSAPDKSGLPSDRFSAERTGGSVSTLTIQRTQQEDSAVYLCASSLVQGARGSPLHFGNGTRLTVT.

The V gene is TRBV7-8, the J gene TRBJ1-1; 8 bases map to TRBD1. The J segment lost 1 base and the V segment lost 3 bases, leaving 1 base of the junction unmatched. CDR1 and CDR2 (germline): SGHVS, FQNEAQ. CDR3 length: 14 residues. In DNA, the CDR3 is TGTGCCAGCAGCTTGGGGACAGGGAACACTGAAGCTTTCTTT. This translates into CASSLGTGNTEAFF.

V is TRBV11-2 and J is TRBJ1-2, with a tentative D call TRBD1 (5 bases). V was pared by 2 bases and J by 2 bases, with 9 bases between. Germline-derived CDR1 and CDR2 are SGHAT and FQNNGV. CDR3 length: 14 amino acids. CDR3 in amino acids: CASSLFPGNYGYTF. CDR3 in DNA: TGTGCCAGCAGCTTATTTCCAGGGAACTATGGCTACACCTTC.

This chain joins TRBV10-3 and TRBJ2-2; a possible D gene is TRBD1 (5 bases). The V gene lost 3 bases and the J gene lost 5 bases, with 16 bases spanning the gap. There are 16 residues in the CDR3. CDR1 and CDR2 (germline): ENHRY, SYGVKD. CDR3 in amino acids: CAISDGQSWVTGELFF. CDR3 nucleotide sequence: TGTGCCATCAGTGACGGACAATCTTGGGTGACCGGGGAGCTGTTTTTT.

In nucleotides, the CDR3 is TGTGCCAGCAGCAAACAAGCGGAGGGGTATGGCTACACCTTC. Translation: CASSKQAEGYGYTF. The chain couples TRBV9 to TRBJ1-2; D may be TRBD1 (5 bases). Deletions cut 4 bases from V and 5 bases from J, with 15 bases between. This CDR3 has 14 residues. Germline assignment: CDR1 SGDLS and CDR2 YYNGEE.

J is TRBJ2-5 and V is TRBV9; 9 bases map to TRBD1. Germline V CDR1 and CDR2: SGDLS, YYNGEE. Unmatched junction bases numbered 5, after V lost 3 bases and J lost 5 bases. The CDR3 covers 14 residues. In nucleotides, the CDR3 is TGTGCCAGCAGCGGTCCCGGACAGGGGGAGACCCAGTACTTC. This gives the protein CASSGPGQGETQYF.

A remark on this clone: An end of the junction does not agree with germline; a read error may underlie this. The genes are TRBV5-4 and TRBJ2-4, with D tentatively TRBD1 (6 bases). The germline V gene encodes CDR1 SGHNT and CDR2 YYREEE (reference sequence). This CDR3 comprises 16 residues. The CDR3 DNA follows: TGTGCCAGCAGCCTCAAAACAGGGCCCGCGGAAAACGTTCAGTACTTC. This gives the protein CASSLKTGPAENVQYF.

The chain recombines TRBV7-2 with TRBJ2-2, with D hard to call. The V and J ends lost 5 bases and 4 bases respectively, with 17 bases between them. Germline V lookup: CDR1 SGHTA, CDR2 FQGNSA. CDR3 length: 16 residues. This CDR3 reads CASSLRSTPSTGELFF. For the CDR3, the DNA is TGTGCCAGCAGCCTTCGTTCCACTCCTTCCACCGGGGAGCTGTTTTTT.

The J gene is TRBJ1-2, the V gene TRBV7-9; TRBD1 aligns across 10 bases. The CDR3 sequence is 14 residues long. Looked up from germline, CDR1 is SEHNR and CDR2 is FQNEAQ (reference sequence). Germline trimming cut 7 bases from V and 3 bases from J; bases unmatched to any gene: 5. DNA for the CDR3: TGTGCCAGCACCGTCGGGACAGGGGACTATGGCTACACCTTC. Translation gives CASTVGTGDYGYTF.

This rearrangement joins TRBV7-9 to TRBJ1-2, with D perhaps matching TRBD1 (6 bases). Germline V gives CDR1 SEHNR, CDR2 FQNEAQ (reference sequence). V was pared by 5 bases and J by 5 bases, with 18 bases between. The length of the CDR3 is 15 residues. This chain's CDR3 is CASSPDLWTEYGYTF. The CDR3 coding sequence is TGTGCCAGCAGCCCCGACCTTTGGACAGAATATGGCTACACCTTC.

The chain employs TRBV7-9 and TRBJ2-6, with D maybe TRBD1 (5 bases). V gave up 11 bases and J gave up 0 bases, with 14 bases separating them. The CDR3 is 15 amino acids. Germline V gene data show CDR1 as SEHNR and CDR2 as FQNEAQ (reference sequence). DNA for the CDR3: TGTGCCCTCAGGGTCGTAAGCTCTGGGGCCAACGTCCTGACTTTC. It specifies CALRVVSSGANVLTF.

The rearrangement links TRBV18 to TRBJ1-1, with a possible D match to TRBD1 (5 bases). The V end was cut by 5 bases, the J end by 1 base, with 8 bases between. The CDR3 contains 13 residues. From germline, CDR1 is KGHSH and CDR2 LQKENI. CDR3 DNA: TGTGCCAGCTCATCGGGGGAGAACACTGAAGCTTTCTTT. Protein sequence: CASSSGENTEAFF.

This CDR3 is CASSAGLAQETQYF. Here the CDR3 DNA reads TGTGCCAGCAGCGCCGGACTAGCCCAAGAGACCCAGTACTTC. The chain links TRBV9 to TRBJ2-5; 8 positions agree with TRBD2. There are 14 residues in the CDR3. CDR1 SGDLS and CDR2 YYNGEE come from the germline V gene. The V segment lost 3 bases and the J segment 1 base; nucleotides outside the gene matches: 2.

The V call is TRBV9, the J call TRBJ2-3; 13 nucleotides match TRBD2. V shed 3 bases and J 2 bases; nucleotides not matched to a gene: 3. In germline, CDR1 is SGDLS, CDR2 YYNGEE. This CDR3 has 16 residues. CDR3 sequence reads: CASSGLAGGTTDTQYF. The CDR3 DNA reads TGTGCCAGCAGCGGACTAGCGGGGGGTACCACAGATACGCAGTATTTT.

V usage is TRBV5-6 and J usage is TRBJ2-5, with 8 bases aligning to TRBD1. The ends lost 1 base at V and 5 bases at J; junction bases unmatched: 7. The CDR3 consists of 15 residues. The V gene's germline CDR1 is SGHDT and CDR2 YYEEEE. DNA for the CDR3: TGTGCCAGCAGCTTGATCGGCAGGGGGCGGGAGACCCAGTACTTC. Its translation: CASSLIGRGRETQYF.

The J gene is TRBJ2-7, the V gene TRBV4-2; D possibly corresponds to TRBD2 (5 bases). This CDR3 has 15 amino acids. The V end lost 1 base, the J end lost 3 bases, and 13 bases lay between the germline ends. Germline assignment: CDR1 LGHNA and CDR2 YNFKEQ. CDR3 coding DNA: TGTGCCAGCAGCCAAGCGGAGGAGGCCATCTACGAGCAGTACTTC. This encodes CASSQAEEAIYEQYF.

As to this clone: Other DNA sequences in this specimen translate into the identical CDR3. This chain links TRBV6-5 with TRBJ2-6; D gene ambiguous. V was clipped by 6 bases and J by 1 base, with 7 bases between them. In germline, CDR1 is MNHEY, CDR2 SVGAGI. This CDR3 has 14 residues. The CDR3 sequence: CASSWSSGANVLTF. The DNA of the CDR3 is TGTGCCAGCAGCTGGAGTTCTGGGGCCAACGTCCTGACTTTC.

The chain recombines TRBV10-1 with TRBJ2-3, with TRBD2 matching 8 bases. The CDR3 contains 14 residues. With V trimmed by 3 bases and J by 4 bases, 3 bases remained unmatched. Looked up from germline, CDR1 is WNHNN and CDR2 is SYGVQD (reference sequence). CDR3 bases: TGCGCCAGCAGTGACGGGGGGGGGCCAGATACGCAGTATTTT. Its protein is CASSDGGGPDTQYF.

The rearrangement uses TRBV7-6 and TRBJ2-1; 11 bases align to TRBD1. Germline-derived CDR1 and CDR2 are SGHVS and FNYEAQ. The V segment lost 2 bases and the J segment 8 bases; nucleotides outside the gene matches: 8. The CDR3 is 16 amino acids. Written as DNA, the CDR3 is TGTGCCAGCAGCTTATGGCCTGGACAGGGGGCCGATGAGCAGTTCTTC. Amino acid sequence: CASSLWPGQGADEQFF.

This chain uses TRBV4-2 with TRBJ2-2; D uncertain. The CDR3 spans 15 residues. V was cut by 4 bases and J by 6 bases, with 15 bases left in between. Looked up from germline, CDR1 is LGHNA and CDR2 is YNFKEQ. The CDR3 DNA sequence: TGTGCCAGCAGCCGCGGCGCCAGTTGGGCCGGGGAGCTGTTTTTT. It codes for CASSRGASWAGELFF.

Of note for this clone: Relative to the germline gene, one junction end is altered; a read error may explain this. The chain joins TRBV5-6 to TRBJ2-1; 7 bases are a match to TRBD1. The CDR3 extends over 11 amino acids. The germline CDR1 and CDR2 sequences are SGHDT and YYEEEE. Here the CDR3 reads CASSSTGFLVF. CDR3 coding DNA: TGTGCCAGCAGCTCGACAGGGTTCCTCGTCTTC.

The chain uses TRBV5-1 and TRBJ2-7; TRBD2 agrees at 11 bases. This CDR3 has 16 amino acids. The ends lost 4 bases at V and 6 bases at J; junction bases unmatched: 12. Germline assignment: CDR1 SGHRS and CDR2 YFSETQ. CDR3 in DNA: TGCGCCAGCAGCCCGGGGACTAGCGGCCCCGGTGGCGAGCAGTACTTC. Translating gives CASSPGTSGPGGEQYF.

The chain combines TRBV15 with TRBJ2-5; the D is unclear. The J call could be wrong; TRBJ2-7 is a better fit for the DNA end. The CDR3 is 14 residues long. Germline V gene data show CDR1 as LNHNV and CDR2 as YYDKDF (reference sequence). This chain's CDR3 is CATSRFTENYEQYF. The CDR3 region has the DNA TGTGCCACCAGCAGGTTCACCGAGAACTACGAGCAGTACTTC.